The rows below give T cell receptor beta chains drawn from one sample of a study of CD4 T cells in relation to SARS-CoV-2 and coronaviruses. Profiled with immunoSEQ multiplex PCR; TCRdb holds only in-frame clones, not every one. The sample yields approximately 70,000 clones, approximately 93% seen once. The sequenced material came from naive CD4+ T cells from PBMCs. These receptors all come from a human donor in good health. Each CDR3 is given with its conserved first and last residue. The order of the fields is J gene, V gene, D gene, clone size, CDR3 protein, CDR3 DNA. A D gene is named only where the DNA matches it firmly. Rows give clone size only sometimes, using once, few, many, or a class for an expanded clone.

j_gene: TRBJ1-2; v_gene: TRBV11-2; d_gene: NA; abundance: NA; CDR3aa: CASSLFPGRLNYGYTF; CDR3nt: TGTGCCAGCAGCTTATTCCCGGGCCGTCTTAACTATGGCTACACCTTC
j_gene: TRBJ1-4; v_gene: TRBV28; d_gene: NA; abundance: NA; CDR3aa: CASSPPLGEKLFF; CDR3nt: TGTGCCAGCAGTCCCCCGCTGGGGGAAAAACTGTTTTTT
j_gene: TRBJ1-6; v_gene: TRBV7-2; d_gene: NA; abundance: NA; CDR3aa: CASSSLRGGNSPLHF; CDR3nt: TGTGCCAGCAGTAGTCTCCGGGGAGGTAATTCACCCCTCCACTTT
j_gene: TRBJ2-1; v_gene: TRBV10-3; d_gene: TRBD2; abundance: NA; CDR3aa: CAMGLAGGSSYNEQFF; CDR3nt: TGTGCCATGGGACTAGCGGGAGGGAGCTCCTACAATGAGCAGTTCTTC
j_gene: TRBJ1-4; v_gene: TRBV7-9; d_gene: TRBD1; abundance: NA; CDR3aa: CASSPGQIEKLFF; CDR3nt: TGTGCCAGCAGCCCGGGACAGATCGAAAAACTGTTTTTT
j_gene: TRBJ1-4; v_gene: TRBV7-2; d_gene: TRBD1; abundance: NA; CDR3aa: CASSVTRDRGGEKLFF; CDR3nt: TGTGCCAGCAGCGTTACCAGGGACAGGGGAGGAGAAAAACTGTTTTTT
j_gene: TRBJ2-1; v_gene: TRBV9; d_gene: TRBD1; abundance: NA; CDR3aa: CASSSRTGHNEQFF; CDR3nt: TGTGCCAGCAGCTCTAGGACAGGGCACAATGAGCAGTTCTTC
j_gene: TRBJ2-7; v_gene: TRBV27; d_gene: TRBD1; abundance: NA; CDR3aa: CASSFLTGGAYEQYF; CDR3nt: TGTGCCAGCAGTTTTTTGACAGGGGGCGCGTACGAGCAGTACTTC
j_gene: TRBJ2-5; v_gene: TRBV6-2/TRBV6-3; d_gene: NA; abundance: NA; CDR3aa: CASSYRVPGETQYF; CDR3nt: TGTGCCAGCAGTTATCGTGTCCCCGGGGAGACCCAGTACTTC
j_gene: TRBJ2-5; v_gene: TRBV4-1; d_gene: TRBD2; abundance: NA; CDR3aa: CASSPGGARGETQYF; CDR3nt: TGCGCCAGCAGCCCGGGGGGGGCTAGGGGGGAGACCCAGTACTTC
j_gene: TRBJ1-4; v_gene: TRBV7-2; d_gene: NA; abundance: NA; CDR3aa: CASSDPGRLIGEKLFF; CDR3nt: TGTGCCAGCAGCGACCCCGGACGGCTAATCGGAGAAAAACTGTTTTTT
j_gene: TRBJ2-1; v_gene: TRBV28; d_gene: TRBD2; abundance: NA; CDR3aa: CASRGGSSGDYNEQFF; CDR3nt: TGTGCCAGCCGGGGGGGGAGTAGCGGGGATTACAATGAGCAGTTCTTC
j_gene: TRBJ2-7; v_gene: TRBV7-9; d_gene: NA; abundance: NA; CDR3aa: CASSYPGDEQYF; CDR3nt: TGTGCCAGCAGCTACCCAGGGGACGAGCAGTACTTC
j_gene: TRBJ1-5; v_gene: TRBV24-1; d_gene: TRBD1; abundance: NA; CDR3aa: CATSDPDRGGQPQHF; CDR3nt: TGTGCCACCAGTGACCCCGACAGGGGTGGTCAGCCCCAGCATTTT
j_gene: TRBJ1-1; v_gene: TRBV5-1; d_gene: NA; abundance: NA; CDR3aa: CASSSDPRGNTEAFF; CDR3nt: TGCGCCAGCAGCTCCGACCCCCGGGGGAACACTGAAGCTTTCTTT
j_gene: TRBJ1-4; v_gene: TRBV28; d_gene: NA; abundance: NA; CDR3aa: CASSWGAEKLFF; CDR3nt: TGTGCCAGCTCATGGGGTGCTGAAAAACTGTTTTTT
j_gene: TRBJ1-1; v_gene: TRBV5-1; d_gene: TRBD1; abundance: NA; CDR3aa: CASSYGETGTEAFF; CDR3nt: TGCGCCAGCAGCTACGGGGAGACAGGGACTGAAGCTTTCTTT
j_gene: TRBJ2-1; v_gene: TRBV10-1; d_gene: TRBD2; abundance: NA; CDR3aa: CASSELAGVNEQFF; CDR3nt: TGCGCCAGCAGTGAGCTAGCGGGAGTGAATGAGCAGTTCTTC
j_gene: TRBJ2-2; v_gene: TRBV6-5; d_gene: NA; abundance: NA; CDR3aa: CASSRAGELFF; CDR3nt: TGTGCCAGCAGTCGGGCCGGGGAGCTGTTTTTT
j_gene: TRBJ1-5; v_gene: TRBV11-3; d_gene: TRBD1; abundance: NA; CDR3aa: CASSLDRGLSNQPQHF; CDR3nt: TGTGCCAGCAGCCTAGACAGGGGGCTCAGCAATCAGCCCCAGCATTTT
j_gene: TRBJ1-1; v_gene: TRBV2; d_gene: NA; abundance: once; CDR3aa: CASSERAVIKVDAFF; CDR3nt: TGTGCCAGCAGTGAAAGGGCCGTCATTAAAGTTGACGCTTTCTTT
j_gene: TRBJ1-2; v_gene: TRBV5-1; d_gene: TRBD1; abundance: NA; CDR3aa: CASRGQGAFSVGYTF; CDR3nt: TGCGCCAGCAGGGGACAGGGGGCATTCTCCGTTGGCTACACCTTC